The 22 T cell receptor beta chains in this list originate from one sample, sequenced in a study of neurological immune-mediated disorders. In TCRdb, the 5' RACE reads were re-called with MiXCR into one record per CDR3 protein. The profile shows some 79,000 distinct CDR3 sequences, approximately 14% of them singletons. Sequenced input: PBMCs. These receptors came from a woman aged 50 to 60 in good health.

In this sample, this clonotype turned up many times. This chain's CDR3 is CASSLSGYSNQPQHF. In nucleotides, the CDR3 is TGTGCCAGCAGCTTGTCAGGGTATAGCAATCAGCCCCAGCATTTT. The V call is TRBV5-5, the J call TRBJ1-5, with TRBD1 as a possible D gene (5 bases). There are 15 residues in the CDR3. Germline V gives CDR1 SGHKS, CDR2 YYEKEE (reference sequence). Trimming took off 1 base at V and 0 bases at J, with 8 bases between the two ends.

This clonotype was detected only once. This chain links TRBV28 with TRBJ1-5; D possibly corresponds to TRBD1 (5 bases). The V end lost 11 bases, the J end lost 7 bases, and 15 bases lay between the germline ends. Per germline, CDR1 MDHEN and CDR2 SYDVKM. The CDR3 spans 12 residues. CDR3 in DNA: TGTGCCGGCGTCCAGGGTAAGCAGCCCCAGCATTTT. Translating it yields CAGVQGKQPQHF.

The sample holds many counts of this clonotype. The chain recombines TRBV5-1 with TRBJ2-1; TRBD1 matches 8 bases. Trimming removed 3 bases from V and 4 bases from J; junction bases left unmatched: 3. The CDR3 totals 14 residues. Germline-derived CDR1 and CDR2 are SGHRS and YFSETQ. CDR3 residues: CASSSRDRYNEQFF. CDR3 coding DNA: TGCGCCAGCAGCTCCCGGGACAGGTACAATGAGCAGTTCTTC.

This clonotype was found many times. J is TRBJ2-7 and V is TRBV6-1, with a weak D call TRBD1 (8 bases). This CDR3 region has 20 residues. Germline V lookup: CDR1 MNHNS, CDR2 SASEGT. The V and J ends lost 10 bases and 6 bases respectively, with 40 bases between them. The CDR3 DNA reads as TGTGCCAACCGGGGGAACCCCGGTGACAGGGGAGGGGGGTCTTTCCCCGAGCAGTACTTC. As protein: CANRGNPGDRGGGSFPEQYF.

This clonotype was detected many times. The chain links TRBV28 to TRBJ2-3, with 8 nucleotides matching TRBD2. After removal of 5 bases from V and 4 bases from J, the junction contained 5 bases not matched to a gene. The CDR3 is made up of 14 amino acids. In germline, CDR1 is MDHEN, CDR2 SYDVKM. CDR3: CASSRRGGSDTQYF. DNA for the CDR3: TGTGCCAGCAGTCGCCGGGGGGGTTCAGATACGCAGTATTTT.

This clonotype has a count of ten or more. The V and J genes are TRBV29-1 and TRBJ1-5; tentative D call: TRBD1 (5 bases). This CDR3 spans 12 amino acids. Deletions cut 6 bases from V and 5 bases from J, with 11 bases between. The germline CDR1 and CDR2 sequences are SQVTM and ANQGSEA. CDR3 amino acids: CSVGDGDQPQHF. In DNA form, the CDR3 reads TGCAGCGTCGGGGACGGGGATCAGCCCCAGCATTTT. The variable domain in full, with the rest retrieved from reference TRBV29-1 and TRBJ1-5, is SAVISQKPSRDICQRGTSLTIQCQVDSQVTMMFWYRQQPGQSLTLIATANQGSEATYESGFVIDKFPISRPNLTFSTLTVSNMSPEDSSIYLCSVGDGDQPQHFGDGTRLSIL.

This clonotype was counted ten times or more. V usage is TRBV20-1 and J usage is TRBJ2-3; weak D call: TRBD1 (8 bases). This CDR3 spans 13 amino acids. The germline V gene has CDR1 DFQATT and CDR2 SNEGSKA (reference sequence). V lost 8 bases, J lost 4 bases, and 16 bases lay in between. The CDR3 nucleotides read TGCAGTACAGGGGGGGGGGCCCCAGATACGCAGTATTTT. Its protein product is CSTGGGAPDTQYF.

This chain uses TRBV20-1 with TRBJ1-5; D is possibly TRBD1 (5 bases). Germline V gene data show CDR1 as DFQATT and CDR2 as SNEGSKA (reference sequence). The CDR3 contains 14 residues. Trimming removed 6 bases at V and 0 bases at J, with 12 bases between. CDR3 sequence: CSAGQVNSNQPQHF. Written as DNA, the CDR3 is TGCAGTGCCGGACAAGTTAATAGCAATCAGCCCCAGCATTTT.

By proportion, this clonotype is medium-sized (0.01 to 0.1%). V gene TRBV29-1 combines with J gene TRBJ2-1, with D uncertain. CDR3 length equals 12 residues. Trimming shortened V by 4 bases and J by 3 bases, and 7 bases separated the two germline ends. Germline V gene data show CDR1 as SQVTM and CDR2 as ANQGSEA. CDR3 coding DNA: TGCAGCGTTGGGCCTAGCTACAATGAGCAGTTCTTC. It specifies CSVGPSYNEQFF.

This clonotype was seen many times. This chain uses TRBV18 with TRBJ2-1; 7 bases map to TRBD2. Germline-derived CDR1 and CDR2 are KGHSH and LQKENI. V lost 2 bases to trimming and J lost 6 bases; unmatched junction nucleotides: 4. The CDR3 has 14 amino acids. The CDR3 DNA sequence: TGTGCCAGCTCACCATCCGGGGGGACCAATGAGCAGTTCTTC. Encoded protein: CASSPSGGTNEQFF.

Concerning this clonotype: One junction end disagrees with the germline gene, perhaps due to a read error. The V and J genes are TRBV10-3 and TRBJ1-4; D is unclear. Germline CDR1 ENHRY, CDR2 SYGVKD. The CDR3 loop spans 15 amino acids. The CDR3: CGISGSRTPGEKLFF. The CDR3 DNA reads TGTGGCATCAGTGGGTCTCGGACCCCAGGAGAAAAACTGTTTTTT.

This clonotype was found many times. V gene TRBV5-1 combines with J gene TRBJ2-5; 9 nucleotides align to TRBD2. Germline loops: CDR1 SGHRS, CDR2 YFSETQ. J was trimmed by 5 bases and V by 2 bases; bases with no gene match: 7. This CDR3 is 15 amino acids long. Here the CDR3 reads CASSFDGLAKETQYF. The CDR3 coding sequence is TGCGCCAGCAGCTTCGATGGACTAGCGAAGGAGACCCAGTACTTC.

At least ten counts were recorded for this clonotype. The CDR3, as DNA: TGTGCCAACCGGGACAGGGTCACAGATACGCAGTATTTT. Protein sequence: CANRDRVTDTQYF. The rearrangement links TRBV28 to TRBJ2-3; 9 bases align to TRBD1. This CDR3 spans 13 amino acids. CDR1 and CDR2 from the germline V gene are MDHEN and SYDVKM. Unmatched junction bases numbered 4, after V lost 10 bases and J lost 2 bases.

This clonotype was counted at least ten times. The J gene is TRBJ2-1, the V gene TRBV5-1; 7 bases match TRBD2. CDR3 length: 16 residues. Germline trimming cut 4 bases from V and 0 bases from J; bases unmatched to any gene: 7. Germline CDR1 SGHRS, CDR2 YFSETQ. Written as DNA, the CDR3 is TGCGCCAGCAGCCCTGACGGGGGGACCTCCTACAATGAGCAGTTCTTC. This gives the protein CASSPDGGTSYNEQFF.

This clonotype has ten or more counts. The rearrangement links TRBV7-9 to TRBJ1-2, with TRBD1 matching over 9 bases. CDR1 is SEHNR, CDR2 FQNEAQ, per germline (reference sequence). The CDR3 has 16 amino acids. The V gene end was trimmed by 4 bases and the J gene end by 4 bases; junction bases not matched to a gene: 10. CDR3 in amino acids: CASSSGTGMVSYGYTF. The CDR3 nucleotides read TGTGCCAGCAGCTCCGGGACAGGGATGGTTAGCTATGGCTACACCTTC.

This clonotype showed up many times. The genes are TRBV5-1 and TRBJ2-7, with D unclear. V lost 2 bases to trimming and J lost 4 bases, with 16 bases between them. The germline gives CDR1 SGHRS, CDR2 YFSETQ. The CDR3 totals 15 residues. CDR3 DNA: TGCGCCAGCAGCTTTGGGCCAGAGCTAACGTACGAGCAGTACTTC. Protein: CASSFGPELTYEQYF.

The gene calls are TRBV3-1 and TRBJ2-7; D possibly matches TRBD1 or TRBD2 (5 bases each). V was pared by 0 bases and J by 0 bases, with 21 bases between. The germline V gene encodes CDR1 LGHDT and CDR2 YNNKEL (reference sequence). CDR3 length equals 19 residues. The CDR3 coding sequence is TGTGCCAGCAGCCAAGACTCACTATTCGGGACGGCCAGCTCCTACGAGCAGTACTTC. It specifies CASSQDSLFGTASSYEQYF.

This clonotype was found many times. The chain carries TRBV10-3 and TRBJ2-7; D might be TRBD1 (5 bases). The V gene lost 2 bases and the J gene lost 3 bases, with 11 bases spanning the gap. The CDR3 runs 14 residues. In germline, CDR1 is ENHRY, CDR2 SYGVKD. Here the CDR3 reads CAISERLQGYEQYF. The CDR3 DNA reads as TGTGCCATCAGTGAGCGGCTCCAGGGCTACGAGCAGTACTTC.

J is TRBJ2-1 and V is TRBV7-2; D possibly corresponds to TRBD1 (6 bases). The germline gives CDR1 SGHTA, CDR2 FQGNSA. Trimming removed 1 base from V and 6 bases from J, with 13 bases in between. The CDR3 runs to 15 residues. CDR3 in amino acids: CASSLDGQIVNEQFF. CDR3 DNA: TGTGCCAGCAGCTTAGATGGACAGATCGTCAATGAGCAGTTCTTC.

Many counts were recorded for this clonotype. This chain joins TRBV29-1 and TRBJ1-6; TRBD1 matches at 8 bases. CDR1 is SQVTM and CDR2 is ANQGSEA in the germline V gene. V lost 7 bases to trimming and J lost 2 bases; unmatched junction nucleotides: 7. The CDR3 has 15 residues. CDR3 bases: TGCAGCGATCGGACAGGGTTTACCTATAATTCACCCCTCCACTTT. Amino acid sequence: CSDRTGFTYNSPLHF.

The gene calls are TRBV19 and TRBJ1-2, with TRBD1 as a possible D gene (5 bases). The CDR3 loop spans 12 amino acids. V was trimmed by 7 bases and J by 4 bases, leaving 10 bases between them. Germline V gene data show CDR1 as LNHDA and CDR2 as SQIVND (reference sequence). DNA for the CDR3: TGTGCCAGTACCTCCGGGGCCTATGGCTACACCTTC. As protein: CASTSGAYGYTF.

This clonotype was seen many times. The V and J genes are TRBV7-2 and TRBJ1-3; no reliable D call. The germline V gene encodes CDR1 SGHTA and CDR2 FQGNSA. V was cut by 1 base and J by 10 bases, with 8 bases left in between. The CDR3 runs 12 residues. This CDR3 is CASSLDEGTIYF. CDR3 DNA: TGTGCCAGCAGCTTAGATGAGGGAACCATATATTTT.